What follows is one TCR beta chain and its context. Naive CD8 cells, CD45RO-negative and positively selected for CCR7, excluded terminally differentiated effector memory CD45RA+ cells. This specimen belongs to a study of shared clonotypes between healthy human individuals. Clones were sequenced by immunoSEQ multiplex PCR, and TCRdb holds only the in-frame ones, with some missing. The data contain 600,000 or so clones, 85% to 95% of them singletons. Looked up from germline, CDR1 is LNHNV and CDR2 is YYDKDF (reference sequence). The ends lost 0 bases at V and 3 bases at J; junction bases unmatched: 13. The CDR3 runs to 18 residues.

The sequence derives from a woman aged 25 to 39 in good health. J is TRBJ1-1 and V is TRBV15; 7 bases line up with TRBD1. The sequencing sample was made of naive CD8+ T cells sorted from blood. CDR3 nucleotides: TGTGCCACCAGCAGAGAACGGAACGTCAGGGGGGGGGACACTGAAGCTTTCTTT. This sequence encodes CATSRERNVRGGDTEAFF.